The T cell receptor beta chain under discussion was sequenced for a study of T cell changes during pregnancy in multiple sclerosis. A word on this clone: Mismatch with germline at one junction end may stem from a read error.

The CDR3 has 11 residues. Germline V gene data show CDR1 as MNHEY and CDR2 as SVGAGI. Repertoires were generated with immunoSEQ multiplex PCR, while TCRdb's copy carries only in-frame clones and drops some. The sample has some 80,000 clones, 94% seen once. This rearrangement joins TRBV6-5 to TRBJ2-1; D might be TRBD2 (5 bases). This clonotype was sampled from a female donor with multiple sclerosis, enrolled in a pregnancy study. The starting material was peripheral blood, obtained in the third trimester of pregnancy. Here the CDR3 reads CASTGLNEEFF. CDR3 DNA: TGTGCCAGTACCGGACTCAATGAGGAGTTCTTC.